This TCR beta chain stems from a study of beta chain features in type 1 diabetes. Study-wide results and caveats: Shorter TCRB CDR3s, moderately but significantly so, marked every one of the four CD4+ subsets in Type 1 diabetes patients. Naive, central memory and Treg TCRB repertoires seemed to resemble each other more closely in patients than they did in healthy donors.

TCRB transcripts that were expressed got sequenced, as all of the isolated RNA had been reverse transcribed. This table comes from immunoSEQ multiplex PCR, and its TCRdb copy is limited to in-frame clones, with some not included. The table shows more than 150,000 clones, with more than 10% occurring only once. Of note for this clone: Its antigen remains unknown.

V was pared by 3 bases and J by 5 bases, with 7 bases of the junction left unmatched. Germline V gene lookup returns CDR1 MGHDK and CDR2 SYGVNS. This CDR3 has 15 residues. This chain links TRBV25-1 with TRBJ2-5; TRBD2 aligns across 9 bases. The TCR sequence derives from a woman aged 18-29 years in good health. Sequences were obtained from central memory CD4+ T cells from blood. CDR3 nucleotides: TGTGCCAGCAGTGACTCGCTAGCGGGATGGGAGACCCAGTACTTC. It yields the protein CASSDSLAGWETQYF.